Shown below are 32 T cell receptor beta chains from a single sample sequenced in a study of T-cell reconstitution after alpha-beta-depleted transplantation in children. Unique molecular identifiers were incorporated into the prepared TCRbeta library. TCRdb processed the PCR reads anew with MiXCR; each CDR3 protein has one entry. The table lists approximately 590,000 distinct CDR3 sequences, about 11% of them singletons. The specimen was PBMCs from the stem cell graft donor, collected from the stem cell graft. These receptors were taken from a human donor who donated a stem cell graft to a child with acute myeloid leukemia.

The chain links TRBV7-9 to TRBJ2-1; 10 bases agree with TRBD2. Looked up from germline, CDR1 is SEHNR and CDR2 is FQNEAQ (reference sequence). After removal of 5 bases from V and 12 bases from J, the junction contained 7 bases not matched to a gene. The CDR3 runs to 13 residues. The CDR3 is CASSTSSGSGQFF. Here the CDR3 DNA reads TGTGCCAGCAGCACATCTAGCGGGAGTGGGCAGTTCTTC. Based on the CDR3 plus reference TRBV7-9 and TRBJ2-1, the full variable domain is DTGVSQNPRHKITKRGQNVTFRCDPISEHNRLYWYRQTLGQGPEFLTYFQNEAQLEKSRLLSDRFSAERPKGSFSTLEIQRTEQGDSAMYLCASSTSSGSGQFFGPGTRLTVL.

This clonotype has more than one count but fewer than ten. J is TRBJ2-7 and V is TRBV9, with TRBD2 identical over 7 bases. The CDR3 contains 13 residues. Germline V gives CDR1 SGDLS, CDR2 YYNGEE. The V and J ends lost 4 bases and 6 bases, in that order; junction bases with no gene match: 7. CDR3 coding DNA: TGTGCCAGCAGCACCCGACCGGGGGGCGAGCAGTACTTC. Residues: CASSTRPGGEQYF.

This clonotype was picked up a small number of times. This chain joins TRBV4-3 and TRBJ2-3, with 8 nucleotides matching TRBD2. This CDR3 contains 15 residues. Germline loops: CDR1 LGHNA, CDR2 YSLEER. V gave up 6 bases and J gave up 6 bases; unmatched junction bases: 11. Here the CDR3 reads CASSPTSGLGDTQYF. The CDR3 DNA reads as TGCGCCAGCAGTCCCACTAGCGGCCTTGGGGATACGCAGTATTTT.

This clonotype appeared a few times. This sequence joins TRBV27 and TRBJ1-6, with 8 bases fitting TRBD1. Germline V CDR1 and CDR2: MNHEY, SMNVEV (reference sequence). This CDR3 is built from 15 residues. V lost 2 bases, J lost 7 bases, and 4 bases stayed unmatched. This chain's CDR3 is CASSLQGAGNSPLHF. CDR3 DNA sequence: TGTGCCAGCAGTTTACAGGGGGCTGGAAATTCACCCCTCCACTTT.

This clonotype appeared many times. It is unclear where the CDR3 begins or ends on the DNA, so no DNA is shown, and the CDR3 is as TCRdb lists it. This rearrangement joins TRBV12-3 or TRBV12-4 to TRBJ2-3; the table's D call TRBD1 went unverified against the DNA. The CDR3 is 17 residues long, ends included. The CDR3 sequence: CASSSSFDGTGRDTQYF.

V and J are TRBV29-1 and TRBJ2-1; 9 positions match TRBD2. Germline trimming cut 5 bases from V and 4 bases from J; bases unmatched to any gene: 3. The length of the CDR3 is 13 residues. Per germline, CDR1 SQVTM and CDR2 ANQGSEA. CDR3 sequence: CSVPLAGYNEQFF. CDR3 in DNA: TGCAGCGTTCCCCTAGCGGGGTACAATGAGCAGTTCTTC.

The table lists this clonotype with a few counts. The chain links TRBV20-1 to TRBJ2-7, with a possible D match to TRBD1 (5 bases). The V gene's germline CDR1 is DFQATT and CDR2 SNEGSKA (reference sequence). The CDR3 extends over 15 amino acids. V shed 6 bases and J shed 0 bases, with 18 bases lying between them. Here the CDR3 DNA reads TGCAGTGCCTTACCCGAGGACACGCGCTCCTACGAGCAGTACTTC. Translation: CSALPEDTRSYEQYF.

Only a few counts were recorded for this clonotype. The rearrangement joins TRBV9 to TRBJ2-3; 11 bases match TRBD2. The CDR3 sequence is 15 residues long. J lost 4 bases, V lost 4 bases, and 5 bases had no gene match. Germline V gene lookup returns CDR1 SGDLS and CDR2 YYNGEE. CDR3 protein: CASSLSGRGADTQYF. The CDR3 DNA reads as TGTGCCAGCAGCCTTAGCGGGAGGGGTGCAGATACGCAGTATTTT.

The chain combines TRBV30 with TRBJ2-1; D is ambiguous. Trimming pared 5 bases from V and 5 bases from J, leaving 19 bases between. This CDR3 has 15 residues. Germline V CDR1 and CDR2: GTSNPN, SVGIG (reference sequence). In nucleotides, the CDR3 is TGTGCCTGGGGACCCCTGACGAAACCGGACAATGAGCAGTTCTTC. Protein: CAWGPLTKPDNEQFF.

The chain combines TRBV20-1 with TRBJ2-7, with 8 bases fitting TRBD1. J was trimmed by 6 bases and V by 6 bases; bases with no gene match: 10. Germline V gene data show CDR1 as DFQATT and CDR2 as SNEGSKA (reference sequence). CDR3 size: 13 residues. The CDR3 coding sequence is TGCAGTGCCAAACGGGACAGGCGGGTCGAGCAGTACTTC. The encoded protein is CSAKRDRRVEQYF.

This clonotype was recorded many times. The chain uses TRBV29-1 and TRBJ2-3, with 9 bases identical to TRBD2. CDR1 is SQVTM, CDR2 ANQGSEA, per germline. The CDR3 consists of 13 residues. V lost 6 bases to trimming and J lost 1 base; unmatched junction nucleotides: 2. CDR3 sequence: CSVSSGGTDTQYF. Here the CDR3 DNA reads TGCAGCGTATCTAGCGGGGGCACAGATACGCAGTATTTT.

This clonotype has more than one count but fewer than ten. The chain links TRBV20-1 to TRBJ2-1; a weak D match, TRBD1 (5 bases). The CDR3 has 15 residues. Germline CDR1 is DFQATT and CDR2 is SNEGSKA (reference sequence). V lost 4 bases and J 0 bases, leaving 13 bases between the germline ends. CDR3 DNA: TGCAGTGCTACCCAAGGACACCCCTCCTACAATGAGCAGTTCTTC. Protein product: CSATQGHPSYNEQFF.

This clonotype has just a few counts. The chain is built from TRBV20-1 and TRBJ2-1; D is perhaps TRBD1 (6 bases). The CDR3 loop spans 11 amino acids. Germline assignment: CDR1 DFQATT and CDR2 SNEGSKA (reference sequence). The CDR3: CRGADYNEQFF. CDR3 nucleotides: TGCAGGGGGGCGGACTACAATGAGCAGTTCTTC.

The chain recombines TRBV12-3 or TRBV12-4 with TRBJ2-5, with 8 bases that match TRBD1. V was clipped by 7 bases and J by 7 bases; unmatched bases: 2. The CDR3 contains 11 residues. CDR3 coding DNA: TGTGCCAGCACCCAGGGGGCGACCCAGTACTTC. Its translation: CASTQGATQYF.

The chain combines TRBV5-1 with TRBJ2-1, with D unclear. Germline CDR1 SGHRS, CDR2 YFSETQ. Trimming pared 0 bases from V and 4 bases from J, leaving 8 bases between. The CDR3 is made up of 14 amino acids. CDR3 coding DNA: TGCGCCAGCAGCTTGGAGGCTCGGTACAATGAGCAGTTCTTC. Translated, it gives CASSLEARYNEQFF.

The rearrangement joins TRBV6-2 or TRBV6-3 to TRBJ2-3; no reliable D call. Per germline, CDR1 MNHEY and CDR2 SVGEGT. This CDR3 is 12 amino acids long. Trimming cost V 2 bases and J 8 bases, with 8 bases left between them. CDR3 bases: TGTGCCAGCAGTTACCCCGATCGTACGCAGTATTTT. As protein: CASSYPDRTQYF.

This clonotype was seen many times. The genes are TRBV28 and TRBJ1-4; D remains ambiguous. The CDR3 length is 14 residues. Germline lookup yields CDR1 MDHEN and CDR2 SYDVKM. Trimming pared 2 bases from V and 0 bases from J, leaving 4 bases between. CDR3 protein: CASSLPATNEKLFF. The CDR3 nucleotides read TGTGCCAGCAGTTTACCTGCAACTAATGAAAAACTGTTTTTT.

This clonotype showed up many times. The gene calls are TRBV12-3 or TRBV12-4 and TRBJ1-4; 7 bases match TRBD1. J was trimmed by 3 bases and V by 2 bases; bases with no gene match: 3. The CDR3 has 15 amino acids. The CDR3 bases are TGTGCCAGCAGTTTAACCGGGACAGCTAATGAAAAACTGTTTTTT. Amino acid sequence: CASSLTGTANEKLFF.

This clonotype was observed a few times. The rearrangement uses TRBV29-1 and TRBJ2-6; D possibly matches TRBD1 or TRBD2 (6 bases each). V shed 1 base and J shed 4 bases, with 11 bases lying between them. Germline V gives CDR1 SQVTM, CDR2 ANQGSEA. The CDR3 is 15 residues long. The CDR3 protein is CSVEVRGAGANVLTF. CDR3 nucleotide sequence: TGCAGCGTTGAAGTAAGGGGGGCCGGGGCCAACGTCCTGACTTTC.

This clonotype was seen a handful of times. The genes are TRBV29-1 and TRBJ2-2, with D perhaps given as TRBD1 or TRBD2 (5 bases each). This CDR3 region has 14 residues. The V and J ends lost 4 bases and 6 bases respectively, with 15 bases between them. Per germline, CDR1 SQVTM and CDR2 ANQGSEA. The CDR3 DNA follows: TGCAGCGTTGGAGGGGCTGGTGGGTCCGGGGAGCTGTTTTTT. Its translation: CSVGGAGGSGELFF.

In its sample, this clonotype was seen a few times. The CDR3 bases are TGTGCCACCAGCGCGGGACAGGGATACTACGAGCAGTACTTC. This encodes CATSAGQGYYEQYF. This sequence joins TRBV24-1 and TRBJ2-7; TRBD1 agrees at 9 bases. The junction had 6 bases not matched to a gene; V was cut back by 7 bases and J by 3 bases. Per germline, CDR1 KGHDR and CDR2 SFDVKD. The length of the CDR3 is 14 residues.

This clonotype has more than one count but fewer than ten. The rearrangement joins TRBV7-3 to TRBJ2-7; 8 positions match TRBD2. CDR1 is SGHTA, CDR2 FQGTGA, per germline. The CDR3 totals 15 residues. The ends lost 5 bases at V and 0 bases at J; junction bases unmatched: 6. The CDR3 DNA follows: TGTGCCAGCAGCCCCGGGGGGGAGAGCTCCTACGAGCAGTACTTC. Protein product: CASSPGGESSYEQYF.

The table lists this clonotype with a few counts. The CDR3 sequence: CSARKGQGKYIQYF. CDR3 nucleotide sequence: TGCAGTGCTCGAAAGGGACAGGGTAAATACATTCAGTACTTC. The chain is built from TRBV20-1 and TRBJ2-4, with 9 nucleotides matching TRBD1. V lost 5 bases and J lost 8; bases outside the gene matches: 10. Germline V gives CDR1 DFQATT, CDR2 SNEGSKA (reference sequence). The CDR3 sequence is 14 residues long.

This chain uses TRBV7-2 with TRBJ2-7, with D possibly called TRBD1 or TRBD2 (5 bases each). Germline assignment: CDR1 SGHTA and CDR2 FQGNSA. The CDR3 contains 15 residues. V lost 3 bases to trimming and J lost 2 bases, with 14 bases between them. Here the CDR3 reads CASSFMGTDAYEQYF. CDR3 in DNA: TGTGCCAGCAGCTTTATGGGGACGGACGCCTACGAGCAGTACTTC.

The chain uses TRBV6-2 or TRBV6-3 and TRBJ2-1; 9 bases agree with TRBD2. Germline CDR1 and CDR2: MNHEY and SVGEGT. J was trimmed by 5 bases and V by 2 bases; bases with no gene match: 7. The CDR3 is 16 amino acids. CDR3 coding DNA: TGTGCCAGCAGTTACCGGGGCGGGAGGGCCCACAATGAGCAGTTCTTC. Translated: CASSYRGGRAHNEQFF.

This clonotype was recorded a few times. CDR3 in amino acids: CASSPRGLANSYNEQFF. In DNA, the CDR3 is TGTGCCAGCAGCCCAAGAGGACTAGCCAACTCCTACAATGAGCAGTTCTTC. The gene calls are TRBV11-3 and TRBJ2-1; 8 positions agree with TRBD2. V lost 5 bases and J lost 0; bases outside the gene matches: 9. CDR1 SGHNT and CDR2 YENEEA come from the germline V gene. The CDR3 extends over 17 amino acids.

V usage is TRBV9 and J usage is TRBJ2-4; D possibly matches TRBD1 or TRBD2 (5 bases each). The CDR3 has 14 amino acids. V was shortened by 1 base and J by 7 bases, with 12 bases between the two germline ends. The germline V gene has CDR1 SGDLS and CDR2 YYNGEE. CDR3 region: CASSVRQGENIQYF. In DNA form, the CDR3 reads TGTGCCAGCAGCGTACGGCAGGGAGAGAACATTCAGTACTTC.

This clonotype has more than one count but fewer than ten. The V call is TRBV20-1, the J call TRBJ1-1; 7 bases match TRBD1. CDR1 and CDR2 (germline): DFQATT, SNEGSKA (reference sequence). The CDR3 loop spans 15 amino acids. J was trimmed by 3 bases and V by 7 bases; bases with no gene match: 14. This chain's CDR3 is CSVGPNRGWDTEAFF. The CDR3 DNA is TGCAGTGTAGGCCCCAACAGGGGATGGGACACTGAAGCTTTCTTT.

This clonotype occurred many times. This chain joins TRBV7-2 and TRBJ2-3; D might be TRBD1 (7 bases). CDR1 is SGHTA and CDR2 is FQGNSA in the germline V gene. CDR3 length: 13 residues. The CDR3 sequence is CATTGRSADTQYF. CDR3 sequence (DNA): TGTGCGACGACAGGGAGGAGCGCAGATACGCAGTATTTT.

This clonotype was found a few times. The chain joins TRBV15 to TRBJ2-5; tentatively, D is TRBD1 (6 bases). The CDR3 extends over 17 amino acids. V was trimmed by 0 bases and J by 2 bases, leaving 16 bases between them. The germline V gene encodes CDR1 LNHNV and CDR2 YYDKDF (reference sequence). This CDR3 reads CATSREIRMRGQETQYF. CDR3 nucleotides: TGTGCCACCAGCAGAGAAATCCGGATGAGGGGGCAAGAGACCCAGTACTTC.

The chain uses TRBV5-5 and TRBJ2-7; D possibly corresponds to TRBD2 (6 bases). The germline V gene has CDR1 SGHKS and CDR2 YYEKEE (reference sequence). The V end lost 9 bases, the J end lost 6 bases, and 13 bases lay between the germline ends. The CDR3 contains 11 residues. DNA for the CDR3: TGTGCCACCTCAGGAGGGGTCGAGCAGTACTTC. Translating gives CATSGGVEQYF.

This clonotype was seen more than once but under ten times. This chain uses TRBV20-1 with TRBJ2-1; 7 positions match TRBD2. CDR1 is DFQATT, CDR2 SNEGSKA, per germline (reference sequence). V shed 2 bases, J shed 4 bases, and the junction held 5 bases outside the gene matches. The CDR3 length is 14 residues. The CDR3 nucleotides are TGCAGTGCTAGACCGCAGCGGGATTACAATGAGCAGTTCTTC. This gives the protein CSARPQRDYNEQFF.